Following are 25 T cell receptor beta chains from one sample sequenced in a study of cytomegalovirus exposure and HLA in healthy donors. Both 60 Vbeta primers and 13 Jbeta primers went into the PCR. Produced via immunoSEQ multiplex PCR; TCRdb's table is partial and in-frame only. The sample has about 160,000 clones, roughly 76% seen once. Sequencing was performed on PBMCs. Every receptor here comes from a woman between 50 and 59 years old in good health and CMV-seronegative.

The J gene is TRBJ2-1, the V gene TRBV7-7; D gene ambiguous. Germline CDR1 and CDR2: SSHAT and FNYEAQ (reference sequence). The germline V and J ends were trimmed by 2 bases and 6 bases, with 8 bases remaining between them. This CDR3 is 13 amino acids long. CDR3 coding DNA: TGTGCCAGCAGCTTAACAACGGGCAATGAGCAGTTCTTC. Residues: CASSLTTGNEQFF.

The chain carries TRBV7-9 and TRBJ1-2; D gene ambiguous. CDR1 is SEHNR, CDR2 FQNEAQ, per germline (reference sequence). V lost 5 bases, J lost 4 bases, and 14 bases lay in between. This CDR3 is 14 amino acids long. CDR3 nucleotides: TGTGCCAGCAGCCCCCCCGCTGGAGCCTATGGCTACACCTTC. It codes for CASSPPAGAYGYTF.

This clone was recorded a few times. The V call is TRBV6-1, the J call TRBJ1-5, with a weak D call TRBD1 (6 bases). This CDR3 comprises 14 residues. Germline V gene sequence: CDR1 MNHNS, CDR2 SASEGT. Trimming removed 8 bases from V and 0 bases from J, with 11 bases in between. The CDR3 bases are TGTGCCAGCTCCCGGACAGTTAGCAATCAGCCCCAGCATTTT. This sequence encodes CASSRTVSNQPQHF.

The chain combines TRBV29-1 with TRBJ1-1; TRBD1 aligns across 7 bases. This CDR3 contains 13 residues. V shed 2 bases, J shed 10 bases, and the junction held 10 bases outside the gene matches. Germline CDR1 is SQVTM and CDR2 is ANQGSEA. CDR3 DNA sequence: TGCAGCGTTGAAATGCAGGGGGAGGAGAGAGCTTTCTTT. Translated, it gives CSVEMQGEERAFF.

DNA for the CDR3: TGCGCCAGCAGCTTGGCCGGGACAGGTATCACCTACGAGCAGTACTTC. Encoded protein: CASSLAGTGITYEQYF. This chain joins TRBV5-1 and TRBJ2-7, with 8 bases fitting TRBD1. The CDR3 is made up of 16 amino acids. Unmatched junction bases numbered 7, after V lost 0 bases and J lost 2 bases. Germline V CDR1 and CDR2: SGHRS, YFSETQ.

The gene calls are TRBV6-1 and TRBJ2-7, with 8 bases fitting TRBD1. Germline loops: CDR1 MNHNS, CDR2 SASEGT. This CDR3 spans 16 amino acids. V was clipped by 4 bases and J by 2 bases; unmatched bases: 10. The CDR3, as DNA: TGTGCCAGCAGTGGATTACCGACAGGGGCCCCCTACGAGCAGTACTTC. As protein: CASSGLPTGAPYEQYF.

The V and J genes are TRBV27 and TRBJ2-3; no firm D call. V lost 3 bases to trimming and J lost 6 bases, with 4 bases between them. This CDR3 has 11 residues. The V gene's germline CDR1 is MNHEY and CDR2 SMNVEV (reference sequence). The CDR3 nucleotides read TGTGCCAGCAGTTTGGAGGATACGCAGTATTTT. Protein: CASSLEDTQYF.

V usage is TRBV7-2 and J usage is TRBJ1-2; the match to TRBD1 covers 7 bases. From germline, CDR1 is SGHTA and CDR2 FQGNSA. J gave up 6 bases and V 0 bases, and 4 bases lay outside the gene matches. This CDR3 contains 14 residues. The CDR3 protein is CASSLAARGDGYTF. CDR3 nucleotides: TGTGCCAGCAGCTTAGCGGCCAGGGGGGATGGCTACACCTTC. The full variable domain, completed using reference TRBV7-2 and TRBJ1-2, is GAGVSQSPSNKVTEKGKDVELRCDPISGHTALYWYRQSLGQGLEFLIYFQGNSAPDKSGLPSDRFSAERTGGSVSTLTIQRTQQEDSAVYLCASSLAARGDGYTFGSGTRLTVV.

In DNA, the CDR3 is TGCGCCAGCAGCCAAGAATTAAGGGGCGGCACTGAAGCTTTCTTT. Its protein product is CASSQELRGGTEAFF. The gene calls are TRBV4-1 and TRBJ1-1; weak D call: TRBD1 (5 bases). The CDR3 length is 15 residues. Trimming took off 0 bases at V and 4 bases at J, with 12 bases between the two ends. From germline, CDR1 is MGHRA and CDR2 YSYEKL.

In DNA form, the CDR3 reads TGTGCCAGCAGCTTAGGCAGGGACAATGAGCAGTTCTTC. Translated: CASSLGRDNEQFF. The V and J genes are TRBV7-7 and TRBJ2-1; possibly TRBD1 for D (5 bases). CDR3 size: 13 residues. Germline V lookup: CDR1 SSHAT, CDR2 FNYEAQ (reference sequence). Trimming pared 1 base from V and 5 bases from J, leaving 6 bases between.

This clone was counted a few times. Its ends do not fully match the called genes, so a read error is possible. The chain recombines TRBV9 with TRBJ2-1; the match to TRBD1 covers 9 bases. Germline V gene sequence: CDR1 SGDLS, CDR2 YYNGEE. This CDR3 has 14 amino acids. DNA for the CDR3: TGTGCCAGCAGCACGACCGGGACAGGGAATGCGGCGGTCTTC. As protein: CASSTTGTGNAAVF.

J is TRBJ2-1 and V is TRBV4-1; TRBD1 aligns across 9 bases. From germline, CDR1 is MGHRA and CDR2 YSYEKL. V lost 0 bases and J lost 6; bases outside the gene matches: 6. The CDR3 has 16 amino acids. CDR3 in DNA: TGCGCCAGCAGCCAAGATTCCGGGACAGGGAGCAATGAGCAGTTCTTC. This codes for CASSQDSGTGSNEQFF.

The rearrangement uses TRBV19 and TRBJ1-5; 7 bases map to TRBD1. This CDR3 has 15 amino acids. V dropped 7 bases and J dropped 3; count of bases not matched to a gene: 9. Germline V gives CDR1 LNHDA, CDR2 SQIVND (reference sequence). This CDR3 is CASTRDSTTNQPQHF. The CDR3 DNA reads TGTGCCAGTACAAGGGACAGCACTACCAATCAGCCCCAGCATTTT.

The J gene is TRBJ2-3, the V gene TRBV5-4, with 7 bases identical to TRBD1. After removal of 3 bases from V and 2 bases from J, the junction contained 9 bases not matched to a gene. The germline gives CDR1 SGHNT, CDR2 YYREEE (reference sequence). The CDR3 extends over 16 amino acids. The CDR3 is CASSSYRGANTDTQYF. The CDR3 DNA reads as TGTGCCAGCAGCTCATACAGGGGCGCAAACACAGATACGCAGTATTTT.

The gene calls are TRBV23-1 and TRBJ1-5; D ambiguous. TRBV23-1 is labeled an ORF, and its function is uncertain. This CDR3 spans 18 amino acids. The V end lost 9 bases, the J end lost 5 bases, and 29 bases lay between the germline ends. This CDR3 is CASSRSGKGRIRYQPQHF. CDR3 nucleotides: TGCGCCAGTTCACGAAGCGGCAAGGGTCGGATTCGGTATCAGCCCCAGCATTTT.

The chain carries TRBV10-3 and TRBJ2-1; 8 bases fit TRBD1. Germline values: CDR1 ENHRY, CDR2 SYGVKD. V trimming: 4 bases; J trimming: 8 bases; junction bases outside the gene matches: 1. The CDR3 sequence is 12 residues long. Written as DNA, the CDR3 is TGTGCCATCAGTGCAGGGGGCGATGAGCAGTTCTTC. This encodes CAISAGGDEQFF.

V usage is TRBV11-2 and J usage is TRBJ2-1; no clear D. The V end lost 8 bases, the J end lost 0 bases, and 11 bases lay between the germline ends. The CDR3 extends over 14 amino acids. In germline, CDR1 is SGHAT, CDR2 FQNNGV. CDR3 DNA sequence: TGTGCCAGCGGAGACTCCAACTCCTACAATGAGCAGTTCTTC. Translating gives CASGDSNSYNEQFF.

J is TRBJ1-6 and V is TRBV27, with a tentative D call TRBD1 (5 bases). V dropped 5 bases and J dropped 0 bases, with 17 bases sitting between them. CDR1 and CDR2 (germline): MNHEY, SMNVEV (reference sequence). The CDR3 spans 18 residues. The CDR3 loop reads CASSPRDFRSSYNSPLHF. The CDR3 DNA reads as TGTGCCAGCAGTCCTCGGGACTTTAGGAGCTCCTATAATTCACCCCTCCACTTT.

CDR3 coding DNA: TGTGCCTGGAGTGCGGGACAGTTTTATGGGGACACCGGGGAGCTGTTTTTT. Translated: CAWSAGQFYGDTGELFF. The gene calls are TRBV30 and TRBJ2-2; 7 bases fit TRBD1. The CDR3 loop spans 17 amino acids. The J segment lost 3 bases and the V segment lost 1 base, leaving 11 bases of the junction unmatched. Germline loops: CDR1 GTSNPN, CDR2 SVGIG (reference sequence).

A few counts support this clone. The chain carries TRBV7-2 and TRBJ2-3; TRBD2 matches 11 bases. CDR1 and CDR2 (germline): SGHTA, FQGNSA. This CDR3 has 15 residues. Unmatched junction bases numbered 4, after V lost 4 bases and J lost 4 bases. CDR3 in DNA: TGTGCCAGCAGCTCGACTAGCGGGAACGCAGATACGCAGTATTTT. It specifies CASSSTSGNADTQYF.

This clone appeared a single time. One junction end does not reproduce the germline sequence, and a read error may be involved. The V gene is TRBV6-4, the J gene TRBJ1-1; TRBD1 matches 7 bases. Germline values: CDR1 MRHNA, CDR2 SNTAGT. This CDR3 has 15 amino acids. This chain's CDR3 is CASSRGGGENAEAFF. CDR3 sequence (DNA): TGTGCCAGCAGTCGAGGAGGGGGCGAGAACGCTGAAGCTTTCTTT.

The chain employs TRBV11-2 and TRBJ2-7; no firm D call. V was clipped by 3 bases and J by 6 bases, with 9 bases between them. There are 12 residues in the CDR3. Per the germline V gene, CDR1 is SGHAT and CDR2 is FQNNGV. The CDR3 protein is CASSLGPAEQYF. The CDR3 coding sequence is TGTGCCAGCAGCTTGGGCCCGGCCGAGCAGTACTTC.

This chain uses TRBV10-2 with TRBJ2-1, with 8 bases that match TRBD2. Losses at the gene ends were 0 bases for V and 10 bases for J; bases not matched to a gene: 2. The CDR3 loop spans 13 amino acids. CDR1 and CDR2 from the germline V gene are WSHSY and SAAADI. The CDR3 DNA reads TGCGCCAGCAGTGAGTCGCCGGGAGGGGAGCAGTTCTTC. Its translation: CASSESPGGEQFF.

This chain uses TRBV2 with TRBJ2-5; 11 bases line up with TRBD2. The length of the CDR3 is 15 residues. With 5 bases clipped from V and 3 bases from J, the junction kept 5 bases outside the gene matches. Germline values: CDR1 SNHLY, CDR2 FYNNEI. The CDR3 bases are TGTGCCAGCAGTTTCCAGACTAGCGGGGAAGAGACCCAGTACTTC. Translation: CASSFQTSGEETQYF.

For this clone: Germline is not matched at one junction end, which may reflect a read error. The CDR3 protein is CSSSLESPGTDTQYF. CDR3 coding DNA: TGTTCCAGCAGCTTAGAGTCTCCCGGGACAGATACGCAGTATTTT. The chain combines TRBV7-9 with TRBJ2-3, with D unclear. The germline V gene has CDR1 SEHNR and CDR2 FQNEAQ (reference sequence). This CDR3 spans 15 amino acids.